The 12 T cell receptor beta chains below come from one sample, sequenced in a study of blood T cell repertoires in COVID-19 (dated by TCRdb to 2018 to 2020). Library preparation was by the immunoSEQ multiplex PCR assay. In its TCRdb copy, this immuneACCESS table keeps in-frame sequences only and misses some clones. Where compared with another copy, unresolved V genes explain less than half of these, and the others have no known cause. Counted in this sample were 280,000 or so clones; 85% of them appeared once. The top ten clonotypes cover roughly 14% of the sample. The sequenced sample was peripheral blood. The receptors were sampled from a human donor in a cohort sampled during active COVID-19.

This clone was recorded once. CDR3 amino acids: CASSLDGTSGETQYF. CDR3 nucleotide sequence: TGTGCCAGCAGCTTAGATGGGACTAGCGGGGAGACCCAGTACTTC. The J gene is TRBJ2-5, the V gene TRBV7-9; 12 positions agree with TRBD2. The V and J ends lost 1 base and 5 bases, in that order; junction bases with no gene match: 2. CDR1 is SEHNR, CDR2 FQNEAQ, per germline (reference sequence). The CDR3 has 15 amino acids.

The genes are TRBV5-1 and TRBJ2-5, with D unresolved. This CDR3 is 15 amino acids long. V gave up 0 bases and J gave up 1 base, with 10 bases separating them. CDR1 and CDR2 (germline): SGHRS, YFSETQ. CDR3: CASSLVPSAQETQYF. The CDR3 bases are TGCGCCAGCAGCTTGGTACCCAGTGCCCAAGAGACCCAGTACTTC.

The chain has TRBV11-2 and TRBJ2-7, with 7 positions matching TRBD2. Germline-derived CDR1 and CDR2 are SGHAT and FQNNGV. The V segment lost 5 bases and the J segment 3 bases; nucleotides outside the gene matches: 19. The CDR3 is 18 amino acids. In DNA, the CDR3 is TGTGCCAGCAGCCCCGTTCTCCTCCAAGGCGGGGGAGGCTACGAGCAGTACTTC. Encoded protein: CASSPVLLQGGGGYEQYF.

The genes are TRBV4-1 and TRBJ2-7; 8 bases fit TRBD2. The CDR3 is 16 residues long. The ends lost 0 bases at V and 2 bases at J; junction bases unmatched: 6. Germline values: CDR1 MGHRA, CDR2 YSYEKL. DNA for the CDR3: TGCGCCAGCAGCCAAGAGGGGTCGGGAGGGACCTACGAGCAGTACTTC. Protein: CASSQEGSGGTYEQYF.

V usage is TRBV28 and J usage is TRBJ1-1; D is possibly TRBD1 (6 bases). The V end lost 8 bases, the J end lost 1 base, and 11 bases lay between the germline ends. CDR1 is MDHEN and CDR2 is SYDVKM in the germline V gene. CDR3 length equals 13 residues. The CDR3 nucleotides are TGTGCCAGCCAAGGACAGAAGAACACTGAAGCTTTCTTT. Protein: CASQGQKNTEAFF.

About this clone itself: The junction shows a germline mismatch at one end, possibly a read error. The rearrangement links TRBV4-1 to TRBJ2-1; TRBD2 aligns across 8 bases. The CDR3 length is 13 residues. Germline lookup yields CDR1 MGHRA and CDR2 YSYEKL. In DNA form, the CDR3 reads TGCGCCAGCAGCCAAGATAAGGGGACTAGGCTACTCTTC. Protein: CASSQDKGTRLLF.

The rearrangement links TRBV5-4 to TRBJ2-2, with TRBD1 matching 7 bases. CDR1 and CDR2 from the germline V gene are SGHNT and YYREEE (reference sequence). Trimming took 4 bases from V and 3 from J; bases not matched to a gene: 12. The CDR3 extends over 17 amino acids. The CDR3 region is CASSPSTGEVDTGELFF. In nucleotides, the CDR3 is TGTGCCAGCAGCCCGAGCACAGGGGAAGTAGACACCGGGGAGCTGTTTTTT.

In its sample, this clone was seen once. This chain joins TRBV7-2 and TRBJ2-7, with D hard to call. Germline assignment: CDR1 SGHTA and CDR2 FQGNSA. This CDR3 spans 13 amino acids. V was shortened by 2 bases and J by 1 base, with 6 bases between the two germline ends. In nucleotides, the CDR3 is TGTGCCAGCAGCTTACCGCAGTCCTACGAGCAGTACTTC. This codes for CASSLPQSYEQYF.

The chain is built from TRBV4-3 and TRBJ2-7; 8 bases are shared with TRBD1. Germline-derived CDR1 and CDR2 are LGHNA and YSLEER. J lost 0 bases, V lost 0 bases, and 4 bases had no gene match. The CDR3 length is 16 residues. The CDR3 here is CASSQDWDRSSYEQYF. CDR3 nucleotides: TGCGCCAGCAGCCAAGATTGGGACAGGAGCTCCTACGAGCAGTACTTC.

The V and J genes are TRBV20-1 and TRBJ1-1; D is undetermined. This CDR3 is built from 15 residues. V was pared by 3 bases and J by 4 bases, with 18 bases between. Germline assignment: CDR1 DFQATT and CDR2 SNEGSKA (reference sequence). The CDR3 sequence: CSASRGRRVVTEAFF. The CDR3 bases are TGCAGTGCTAGTAGAGGGCGCCGGGTGGTCACTGAAGCTTTCTTT.

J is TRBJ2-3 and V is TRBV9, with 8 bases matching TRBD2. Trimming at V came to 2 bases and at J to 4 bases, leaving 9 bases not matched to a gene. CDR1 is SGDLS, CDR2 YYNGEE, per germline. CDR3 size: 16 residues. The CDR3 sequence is CASSVTPTSDADTQYF. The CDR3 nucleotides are TGTGCCAGCAGCGTCACCCCGACTAGCGACGCAGATACGCAGTATTTT.

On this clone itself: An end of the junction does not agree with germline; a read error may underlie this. The CDR3 is CASSQGTGKGARRPSHEQYF. The DNA for the CDR3 is TGCGCCAGCAGTCAGGGTACAGGGAAAGGAGCAAGGAGGCCCTCCCACGAGCAGTACTTC. The chain combines TRBV23-1 with TRBJ2-7; perhaps TRBD1 as D (6 bases). TRBV23-1 is designated an ORF whose function remains uncertain. The length of the CDR3 is 20 residues.